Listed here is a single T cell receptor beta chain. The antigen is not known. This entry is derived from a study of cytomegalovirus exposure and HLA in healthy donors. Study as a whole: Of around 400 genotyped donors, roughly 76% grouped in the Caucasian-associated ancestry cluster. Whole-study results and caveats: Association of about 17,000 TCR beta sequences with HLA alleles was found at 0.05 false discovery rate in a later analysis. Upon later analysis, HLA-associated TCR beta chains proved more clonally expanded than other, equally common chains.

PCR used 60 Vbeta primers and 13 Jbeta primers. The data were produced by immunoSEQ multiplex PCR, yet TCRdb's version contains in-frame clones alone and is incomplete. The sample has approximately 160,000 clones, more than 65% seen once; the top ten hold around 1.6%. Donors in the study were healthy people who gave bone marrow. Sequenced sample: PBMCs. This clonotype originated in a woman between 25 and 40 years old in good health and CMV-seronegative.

CDR3 coding DNA: TGCGCCAGCAGCCTAAGCCGGGGTACTGAAGCTTTCTTT. As protein: CASSLSRGTEAFF. This rearrangement joins TRBV4-3 to TRBJ1-1; D is undetermined. V lost 4 bases to trimming and J lost 5 bases, with 11 bases between them. Germline CDR1 is LGHNA and CDR2 is YSLEER. CDR3 length: 13 amino acids.